The rows below give T cell receptor beta chains drawn from one sample of a study of HIV-infected children after antiretroviral therapy interruption. Via MiXCR, TCRdb re-called the 3' RACE reads, giving one row per CDR3 protein. The profile covers fewer than 45,000 distinct CDR3 sequences, with about 7% appearing a single time and about 1% taken by the ten largest. Sequencing was performed on CD45RA+ CD4+ T cells from PBMCs, pooled from several time points, taken from a donor given antiretroviral therapy, either interrupted or continuous. The receptor set was obtained from a pool of human donors with HIV. Both conserved end residues are part of each CDR3. The order of the fields is J gene, D gene, V gene, CDR3 length, clone size, CDR3 DNA, CDR3 protein. The D gene is left open where the match is weak. Where a row states a size, it is once, few, many or the class of an expanded clone; other rows omit it.

>TRBJ2-5|NA|TRBV7-2|16|few
TGTGCCAGCAGCTTAGTTTTGCGGGCGGGCCAAGAGACCCAGTACTTC
CASSLVLRAGQETQYF
>TRBJ2-1|NA|TRBV12-3/TRBV12-4|14|many
TGTGCCAGCAGTTTAGCGCACAGGATCAATGAGCAGTTCTTC
CASSLAHRINEQFF
>TRBJ1-1|TRBD1|TRBV18|15|NA
TGTGCCAGCTCACCATTGGGACAGGGGAACACTGAAGCTTTCTTT
CASSPLGQGNTEAFF
>TRBJ2-7|TRBD2|TRBV6-5|16|many
TGTGCCAGCAGTTACTTGGCTAGCGGGAGATCCTACGAGCAGTACTTC
CASSYLASGRSYEQYF
>TRBJ1-4|NA|TRBV11-2|16|few
TGTGCCAGCAGCCCAAAGGGAGGGCTAACTAATGAAAAACTGTTTTTT
CASSPKGGLTNEKLFF
>TRBJ2-5|NA|TRBV12-3/TRBV12-4|13|many
TGTGCCAGCAGTTTCCCGGGCCGAGAGACCCAGTACTTC
CASSFPGRETQYF
>TRBJ1-5|NA|TRBV29-1|13|many
TGCAGCGTTGTAGGGGCTGGCAATCAGCCCCAGCATTTT
CSVVGAGNQPQHF
>TRBJ2-1|TRBD1|TRBV24-1|15|NA
TGTGCCACCAGCGCCACAGGGGGCGAATTAGATGAGCAGTTCTTC
CATSATGGELDEQFF
>TRBJ2-7|TRBD1|TRBV24-1|14|many
TGTGCCACCAGTGATCCCAGGGGGCCCTACGAGCAGTACTTC
CATSDPRGPYEQYF
>TRBJ2-2|TRBD1|TRBV6-6|14|many
TGTGCCAGCAGTGACAGGGGTGGCACCGGGCAGCTCTACTTT
CASSDRGGTGQLYF
>TRBJ2-7|NA|TRBV14|12|few
TGTGCCAGCAGCCAAGATTCCGGCGAGCAGTACTTC
CASSQDSGEQYF
>TRBJ2-3|NA|TRBV5-1|13|many
TGCGCCAGCAGCACGGGGATCGCAGATACGCAGTATTTT
CASSTGIADTQYF
>TRBJ2-1|TRBD2|TRBV4-2|15|NA
TGTTCCAGCAGCGTCGGACTAGCGGGAGACAATGAGCAGTTCTTC
CSSSVGLAGDNEQFF
>TRBJ2-2|TRBD2|TRBV10-3|14|many
TGTGCCATCAGCCTAGCGGGAGGGACCGGGGAGCTGTTTTTT
CAISLAGGTGELFF
>TRBJ2-2|NA|TRBV11-2|15|few
TGTGCCAGCAGCTTAGCTCACGGGTACACCGGGGAGCTGTTTTTT
CASSLAHGYTGELFF
>TRBJ2-3|TRBD2|TRBV12-3/TRBV12-4|17|many
TGTGCCAGCAGTCCCCTCGGTAGCGGGGTTCGCACAGATACGCAGTATTTT
CASSPLGSGVRTDTQYF
>TRBJ1-1|NA|TRBV6-2/TRBV6-3|11|NA
TGTGCCAGCAGTTACTCGGGGGCGGCTTTCTTT
CASSYSGAAFF
>TRBJ1-6|TRBD1|TRBV6-5|15|many
TGTGCCAGCAGTTTCACCGGGACAGCCGTTTCACCCCTCCACTTT
CASSFTGTAVSPLHF
>TRBJ2-7|NA|TRBV5-1|14|many
TGCGCCAGCAGCTTGGAGGCCGGTACCTACGAGCAGTACTTC
CASSLEAGTYEQYF
>TRBJ1-2|TRBD1|TRBV29-1|13|few
TGCAGCGTCGGGGACAGGGGAGGCTATGGCTACACCTTC
CSVGDRGGYGYTF
>TRBJ2-4|NA|TRBV12-3/TRBV12-4|14|NA
TGTGCCAGCAGTTTAGGGGTAGCCAAAAACATTCAGTACTTC
CASSLGVAKNIQYF
>TRBJ2-3|TRBD1|TRBV3-1|16|many
TGTGCCAGCAGCCCCTCCGGGACAGGGTTGGCAGATACGCAGTATTTT
CASSPSGTGLADTQYF
>TRBJ2-7|NA|TRBV29-1|13|many
TGCAGCGTCCGGACTATACTTACCTACGAGCAGTACTTC
CSVRTILTYEQYF
>TRBJ2-1|NA|TRBV13|14|medium-sized
TGTGCCAGCTCTCCGACTGGGGGGAGAGCTGAGCAGTTCTTC
CASSPTGGRAEQFF
>TRBJ2-1|TRBD2|TRBV20-1|15|NA
TGCAGTGCTGTATTACTAGCGGGAGTTTGGAATGAGCAGTTCTTC
CSAVLLAGVWNEQFF
>TRBJ1-4|NA|TRBV20-1|15|many
TGCAGTAGCAGCTCCAGAAATGCAACTAATGAAAAACTGTTTTTT
CSSSSRNATNEKLFF
>TRBJ2-7|TRBD2|TRBV6-5|11|many
TGCTTTAGCGGGATGACCTACGAGCAGTACTTC
CFSGMTYEQYF
>TRBJ1-1|NA|TRBV18|14|few
TGTGCCAGCTCACACCGGGCCGAGGGCGCTGAAGCTTTCTTT
CASSHRAEGAEAFF
>TRBJ1-1|NA|TRBV5-1|14|NA
TGCGCCAGCAGCTTGGGCACCGGGAACACTGAAGCTTTCTTT
CASSLGTGNTEAFF
>TRBJ2-5|NA|TRBV5-4|14|many
TGTGCCAGCAGCACAGACCGACACGGGGAGACCCAGTACTTC
CASSTDRHGETQYF
>TRBJ1-6|NA|TRBV6-5|17|many
TGTGCCAGCAGTTACTCGAGGGGGAGCTCCTATAATTCACCCCTCCACTTT
CASSYSRGSSYNSPLHF
>TRBJ2-7|NA|TRBV5-5|16|NA
TGTGCCAGCAGCTTGTGGGTTCTGGGACACACCTACGAGCAGTACTTC
CASSLWVLGHTYEQYF
>TRBJ1-5|NA|TRBV2|14|many
TGTGCCAGTAGCTGGGGGGATAGCAATCAGCCCCAGCATTTT
CASSWGDSNQPQHF
>TRBJ2-1|TRBD2|TRBV10-3|14|NA
TGTGCCATCAGGGGGACTAGCGGGAGCGGTGAGCAGTTCTTC
CAIRGTSGSGEQFF
>TRBJ1-3|NA|TRBV12-3/TRBV12-4|17|many
TGTGCCAGCAGTTTGACGCAGGAGATTTCTGCTGGAAACACCATATATTTT
CASSLTQEISAGNTIYF
>TRBJ2-4|TRBD1|TRBV28|15|many
TGTGCTAGCAGTTTATACAGGGGGAGTCAAAACACCTTGTACTTT
CASSLYRGSQNTLYF
>TRBJ2-1|NA|TRBV9|16|NA
TGTGCCAGCAGCGTAGTGTTCGGGAGCTCCTACAATGAGCAGTTCTTC
CASSVVFGSSYNEQFF
>TRBJ2-2|NA|TRBV7-3|15|many
TGTGCCAGCAGCTTAACTAGGTCCCGGACCGGGGAGCTGTTTTTT
CASSLTRSRTGELFF
>TRBJ1-5|NA|TRBV20-1|16|many
TGCAGTGCTAGAGGGCAGGAGAGATATAGCAATCAGCCCCAGCATTTT
CSARGQERYSNQPQHF
>TRBJ2-3|NA|TRBV4-3|15|NA
TGCGCCAGCAGCCACCTACAGGGCCCCACAGATACGCAGTATTTT
CASSHLQGPTDTQYF
>TRBJ2-1|TRBD2|TRBV27|14|few
TGTGCCAGCAGTGGGACTAGCGGGGGCAATGAGCAGTTCTTC
CASSGTSGGNEQFF
>TRBJ2-1|TRBD1|TRBV13|15|few
TGTGCCAGCAGTCCAGGACAGGGGAACTATGCTGAGCAGTTCTTC
CASSPGQGNYAEQFF
>TRBJ1-6|NA|TRBV7-2|15|NA
TGTGCCAGACACTCTGGGAGATTAAATAATTCACCCCTCCACTTT
CARHSGRLNNSPLHF
>TRBJ2-5|NA|TRBV4-1|16|medium-sized
TGTGCCAGCAGCCAAGATGAGACTGGGCTCCAAGACACCCAGTACTTT
CASSQDETGLQDTQYF
>TRBJ2-2|TRBD1|TRBV28|16|NA
TGTGCCAGCAGTGACTGGGACAGGGGACGAACCGGGGAGCTGTTTTTT
CASSDWDRGRTGELFF
>TRBJ2-6|TRBD1|TRBV19|18|NA
TGTGCCAGTAGTTCCCGGGACAGGGGCTCGGCTGGGGCCAACGTCCTGACTTTC
CASSSRDRGSAGANVLTF
>TRBJ2-5|TRBD2|TRBV30|15|many
TGTGCCTGGAGCCGGGGTAGCGGGGGGAAAGAGACCCAGTACTTC
CAWSRGSGGKETQYF
>TRBJ2-6|NA|TRBV7-2|16|medium-sized
TGTGCCAGCAGCTACCTTACCGCCGCTGGGGCCAACGTCCTGACTTTC
CASSYLTAAGANVLTF
>TRBJ1-2|NA|TRBV7-9|16|few
TGTGCCAGCAGCTCGGACGGGACCGGGCACAACTATGGCTACACCTTC
CASSSDGTGHNYGYTF
>TRBJ1-1|NA|TRBV12-3/TRBV12-4|13|few
TGTGCCACCCGAGGGTCTGGGTACACTGAAGCTTTCTTT
CATRGSGYTEAFF
>TRBJ2-3|TRBD2|TRBV6-2/TRBV6-3|16|NA
TGTGCCAGCAGTTACCCCGGACTAGCGGTCACAGATACGCAGTATTTT
CASSYPGLAVTDTQYF
>TRBJ2-1|TRBD2|TRBV7-6|13|few
TGTGCCAGCAGCTCCAATAGCGGGAGCGAGCAGTTCTTC
CASSSNSGSEQFF
>TRBJ1-2|TRBD1|TRBV3-1|15|many
TGTGCCAGCAGCCAAGACGGGGGACAGGTATATGGCTACACCTTC
CASSQDGGQVYGYTF
>TRBJ2-3|TRBD2|TRBV6-5|13|many
TGTGCCAGCAGAGGACTAGTACGAGATACGCAGTATTTT
CASRGLVRDTQYF
>TRBJ2-2|TRBD2|TRBV2|15|NA
TGTGCCAGCGGACTAGCGGGAGGAAACACCGGGGAGCTGTTTTTT
CASGLAGGNTGELFF
>TRBJ2-3|NA|TRBV6-2/TRBV6-3|13|many
TGTGCCAGCAGCAGGGACTCGACAGATACGCAGTATTTT
CASSRDSTDTQYF
>TRBJ1-1|NA|TRBV9|13|NA
TGTGCCAGCAGCACCAGACAGGACACTGAAGCTTTCTTT
CASSTRQDTEAFF
>TRBJ2-7|NA|TRBV10-2|11|many
TGCGCCAGCGGATACTCCTACGAGCAGTACTTC
CASGYSYEQYF
>TRBJ2-1|NA|TRBV6-6|11|many
TGTGCCAGCGGTGACTATGCTGAGCAGTTCTTC
CASGDYAEQFF